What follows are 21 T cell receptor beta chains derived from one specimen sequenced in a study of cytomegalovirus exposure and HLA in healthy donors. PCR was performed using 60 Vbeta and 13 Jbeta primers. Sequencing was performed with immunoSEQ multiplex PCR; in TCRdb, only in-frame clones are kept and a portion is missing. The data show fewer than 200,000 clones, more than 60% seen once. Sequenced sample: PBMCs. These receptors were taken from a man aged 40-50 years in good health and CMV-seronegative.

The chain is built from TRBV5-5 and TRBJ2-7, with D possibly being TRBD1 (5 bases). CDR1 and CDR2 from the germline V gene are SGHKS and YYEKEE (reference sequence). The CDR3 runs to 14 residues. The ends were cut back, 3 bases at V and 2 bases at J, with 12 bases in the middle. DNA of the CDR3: TGTGCCAGCAGCTCCAAGCAGGGTACCTACGAGCAGTACTTC. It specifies CASSSKQGTYEQYF.

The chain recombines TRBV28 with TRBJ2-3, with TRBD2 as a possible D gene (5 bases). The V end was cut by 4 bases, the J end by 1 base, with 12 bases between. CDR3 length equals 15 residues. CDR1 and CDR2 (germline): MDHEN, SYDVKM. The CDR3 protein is CASSSPGGGTDTQYF. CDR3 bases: TGTGCCAGCAGTTCCCCCGGAGGCGGCACAGATACGCAGTATTTT.

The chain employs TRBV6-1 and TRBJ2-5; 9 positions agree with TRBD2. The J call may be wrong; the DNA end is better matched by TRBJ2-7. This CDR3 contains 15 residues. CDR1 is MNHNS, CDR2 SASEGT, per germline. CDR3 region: CASSEVSGGGGEQYF. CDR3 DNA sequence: TGTGCCAGCAGTGAAGTTAGCGGGGGAGGTGGCGAGCAGTACTTC.

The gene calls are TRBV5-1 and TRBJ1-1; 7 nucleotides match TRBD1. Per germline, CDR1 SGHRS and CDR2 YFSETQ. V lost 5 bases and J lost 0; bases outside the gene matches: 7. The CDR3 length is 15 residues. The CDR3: CASRPTGTVNTEAFF. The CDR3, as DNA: TGCGCCAGCAGGCCGACCGGGACAGTGAACACTGAAGCTTTCTTT. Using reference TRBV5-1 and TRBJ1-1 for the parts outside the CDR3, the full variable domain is KAGVTQTPRYLIKTRGQQVTLSCSPISGHRSVSWYQQTPGQGLQFLFEYFSETQRNKGNFPGRFSGRQFSNSRSEMNVSTLELGDSALYLCASRPTGTVNTEAFFGQGTRLTVV.

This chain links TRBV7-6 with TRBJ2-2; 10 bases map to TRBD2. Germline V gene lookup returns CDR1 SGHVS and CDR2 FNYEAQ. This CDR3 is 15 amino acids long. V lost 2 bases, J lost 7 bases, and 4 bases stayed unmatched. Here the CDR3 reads CASSLTSGVGGELFF. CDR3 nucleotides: TGTGCCAGCAGCTTAACTAGCGGGGTTGGCGGGGAGCTGTTTTTT. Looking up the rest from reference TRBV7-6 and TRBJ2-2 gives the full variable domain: GAGVSQSPRYKVTKRGQDVALRCDPISGHVSLYWYRQALGQGPEFLTYFNYEAQQDKSGLPNDRFSAERPEGSISTLTIQRTEQRDSAMYRCASSLTSGVGGELFFGEGSRLTVL.

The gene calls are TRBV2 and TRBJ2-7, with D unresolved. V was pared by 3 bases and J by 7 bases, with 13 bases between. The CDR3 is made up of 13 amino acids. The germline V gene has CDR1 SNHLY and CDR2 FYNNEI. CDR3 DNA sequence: TGTGCCAGCAGTGATCCCTTAAGCCGAGAGCAGTACTTC. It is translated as CASSDPLSREQYF.

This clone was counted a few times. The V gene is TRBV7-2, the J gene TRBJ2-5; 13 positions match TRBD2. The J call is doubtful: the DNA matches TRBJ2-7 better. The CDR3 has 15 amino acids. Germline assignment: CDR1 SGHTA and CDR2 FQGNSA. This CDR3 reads CASSIGTSGEYEQYF. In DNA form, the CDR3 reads TGTGCCAGCAGCATAGGGACTAGCGGGGAATACGAGCAGTACTTC.

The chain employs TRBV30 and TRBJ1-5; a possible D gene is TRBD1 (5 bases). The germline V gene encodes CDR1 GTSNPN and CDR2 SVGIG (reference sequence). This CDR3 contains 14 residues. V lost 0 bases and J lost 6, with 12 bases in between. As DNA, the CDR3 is TGTGCCTGGAGTGTGGTCAGGGTTGGTCAGCCCCAGCATTTT. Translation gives CAWSVVRVGQPQHF.

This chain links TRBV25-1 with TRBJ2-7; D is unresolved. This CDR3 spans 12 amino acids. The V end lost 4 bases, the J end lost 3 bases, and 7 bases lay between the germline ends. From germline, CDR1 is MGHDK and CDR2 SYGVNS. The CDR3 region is CASSVNNYEQYF. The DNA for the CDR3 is TGTGCCAGCAGTGTAAACAACTACGAGCAGTACTTC.

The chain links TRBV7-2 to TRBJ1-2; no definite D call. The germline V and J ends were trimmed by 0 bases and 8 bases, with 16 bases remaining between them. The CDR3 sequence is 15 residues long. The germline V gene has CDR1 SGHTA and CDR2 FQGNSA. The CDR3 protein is CASSLAGRSLGGYTF. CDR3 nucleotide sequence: TGTGCCAGCAGCTTAGCGGGCAGAAGTTTAGGCGGCTACACCTTC.

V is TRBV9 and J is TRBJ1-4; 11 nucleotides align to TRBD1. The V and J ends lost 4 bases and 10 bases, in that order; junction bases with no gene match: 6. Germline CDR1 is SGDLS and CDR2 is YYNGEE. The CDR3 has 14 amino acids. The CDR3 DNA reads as TGTGCCAGCAGCCCCGGACAGGGGGCGCGAAAACTGTTTTTT. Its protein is CASSPGQGARKLFF.

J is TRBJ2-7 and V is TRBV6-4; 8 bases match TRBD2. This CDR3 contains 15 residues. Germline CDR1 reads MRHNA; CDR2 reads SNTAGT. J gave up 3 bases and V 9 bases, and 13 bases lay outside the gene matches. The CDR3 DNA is TGTGCCAGTTATGAAAGCGGGACTAGAGACTACGAGCAGTACTTC. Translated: CASYESGTRDYEQYF.

The CDR3 here is CASSVGRGPTDTQYF. In DNA form, the CDR3 reads TGTGCCAGCAGCGTTGGCAGGGGGCCCACAGATACGCAGTATTTT. The V call is TRBV9, the J call TRBJ2-3; 8 nucleotides agree with TRBD1. The V segment lost 2 bases and the J segment 2 bases; nucleotides outside the gene matches: 4. This CDR3 has 15 residues. Per the germline V gene, CDR1 is SGDLS and CDR2 is YYNGEE. The variable domain in full, completed from reference TRBV9 and TRBJ2-3, reads DSGVTQTPKHLITATGQRVTLRCSPRSGDLSVYWYQQSLDQGLQFLIQYYNGEERAKGNILERFSAQQFPDLHSELNLSSLELGDSALYFCASSVGRGPTDTQYFGPGTRLTVL.

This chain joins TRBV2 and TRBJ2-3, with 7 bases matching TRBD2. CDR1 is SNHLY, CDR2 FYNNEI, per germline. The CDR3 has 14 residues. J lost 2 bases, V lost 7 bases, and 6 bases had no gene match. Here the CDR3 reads CASIAGLTTDTQYF. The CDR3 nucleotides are TGTGCCAGCATTGCGGGACTAACCACAGATACGCAGTATTTT.

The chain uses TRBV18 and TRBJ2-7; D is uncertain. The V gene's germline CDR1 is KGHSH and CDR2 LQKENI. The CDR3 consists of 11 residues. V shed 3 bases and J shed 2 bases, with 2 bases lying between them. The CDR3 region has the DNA TGTGCCAGCTCACCCGCCTACGAGCAGTACTTC. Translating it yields CASSPAYEQYF.

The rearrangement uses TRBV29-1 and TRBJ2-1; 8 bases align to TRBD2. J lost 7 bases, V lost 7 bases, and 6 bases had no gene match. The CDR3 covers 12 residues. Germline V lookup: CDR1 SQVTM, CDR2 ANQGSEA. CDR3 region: CSAFPSGNEQFF. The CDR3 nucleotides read TGCAGCGCCTTTCCTAGCGGGAATGAGCAGTTCTTC.

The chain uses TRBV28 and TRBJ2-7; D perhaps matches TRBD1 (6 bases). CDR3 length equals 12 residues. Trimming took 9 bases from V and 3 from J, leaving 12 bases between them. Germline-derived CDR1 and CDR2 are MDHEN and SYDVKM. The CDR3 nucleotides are TGTGCCAGTTTAAAAGGGGGCTACGAGCAGTACTTC. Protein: CASLKGGYEQYF.

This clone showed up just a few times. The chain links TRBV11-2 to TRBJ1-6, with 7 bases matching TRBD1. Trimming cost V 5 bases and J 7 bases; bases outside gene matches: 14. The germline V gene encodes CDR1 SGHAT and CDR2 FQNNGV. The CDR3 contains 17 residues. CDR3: CASSARDRALVNSPLHF. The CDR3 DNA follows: TGTGCCAGCAGCGCCCGAGACAGGGCCCTCGTGAATTCACCCCTCCACTTT.

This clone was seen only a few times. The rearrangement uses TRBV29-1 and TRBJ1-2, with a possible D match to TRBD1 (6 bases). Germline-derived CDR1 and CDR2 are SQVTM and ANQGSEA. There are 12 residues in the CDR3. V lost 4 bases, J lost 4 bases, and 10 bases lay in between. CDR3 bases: TGCAGCGTTGTGGACAGTGGCTATGGCTACACCTTC. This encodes CSVVDSGYGYTF. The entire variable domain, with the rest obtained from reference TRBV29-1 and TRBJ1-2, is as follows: SAVISQKPSRDICQRGTSLTIQCQVDSQVTMMFWYRQQPGQSLTLIATANQGSEATYESGFVIDKFPISRPNLTFSTLTVSNMSPEDSSIYLCSVVDSGYGYTFGSGTRLTVV.

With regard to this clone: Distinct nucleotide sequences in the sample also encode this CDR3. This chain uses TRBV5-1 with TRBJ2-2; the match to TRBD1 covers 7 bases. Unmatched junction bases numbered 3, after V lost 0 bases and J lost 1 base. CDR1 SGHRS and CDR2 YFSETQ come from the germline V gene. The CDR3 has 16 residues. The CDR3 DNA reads TGCGCCAGCAGCTTGGGCCGGACAGGGAACACCGGGGAGCTGTTTTTT. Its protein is CASSLGRTGNTGELFF.

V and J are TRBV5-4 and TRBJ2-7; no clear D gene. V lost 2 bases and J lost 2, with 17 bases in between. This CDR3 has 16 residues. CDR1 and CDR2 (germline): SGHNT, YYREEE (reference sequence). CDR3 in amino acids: CASSFYPNVPPYEQYF. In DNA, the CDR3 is TGTGCCAGCAGCTTCTACCCTAACGTCCCTCCCTACGAGCAGTACTTC.